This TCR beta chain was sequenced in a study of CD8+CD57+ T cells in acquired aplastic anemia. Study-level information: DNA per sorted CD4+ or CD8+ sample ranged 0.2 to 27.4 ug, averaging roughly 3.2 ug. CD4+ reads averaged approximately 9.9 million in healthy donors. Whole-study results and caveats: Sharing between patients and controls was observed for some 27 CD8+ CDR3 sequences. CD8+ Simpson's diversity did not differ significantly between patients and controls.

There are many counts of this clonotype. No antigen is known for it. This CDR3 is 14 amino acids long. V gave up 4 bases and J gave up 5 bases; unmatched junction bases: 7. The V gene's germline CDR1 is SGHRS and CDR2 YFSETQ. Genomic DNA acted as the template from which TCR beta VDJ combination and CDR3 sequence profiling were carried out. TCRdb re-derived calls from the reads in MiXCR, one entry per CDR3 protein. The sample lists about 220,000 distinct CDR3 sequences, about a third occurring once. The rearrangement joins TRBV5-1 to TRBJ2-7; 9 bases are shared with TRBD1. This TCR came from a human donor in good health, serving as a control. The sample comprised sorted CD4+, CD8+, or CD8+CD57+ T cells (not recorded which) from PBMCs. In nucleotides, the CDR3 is TGCGCCAGCAGCCCCGGGACAGGGTCCCACGAGCAGTACTTC. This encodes CASSPGTGSHEQYF.